This entry lists 18 T cell receptor beta chains sequenced from one sample in a study of regulatory T cells in long-lasting Graves disease. Sample time point: newly diagnosed GD, antithyroid drugs for less than 3 months. PBMC RNA served as the TCR library source. Investigators prepared the TCR beta libraries by applying iRepertoire HTBI primers and Arm-PCR of CDR3 regions. TCRdb re-called the multiplex PCR reads through MiXCR, storing one row per CDR3 protein. The sample yields approximately 490,000 distinct CDR3 sequences, 16% seen once. The data were also submitted as part of a second study, on T cells in Graves' hyperthyroidism and ophthalmopathy.

The sample consisted of peripheral blood mononuclear cells (PBMCs), taken at new diagnosis, from a patient treated with antithyroid drugs. All receptors come from a man between 40 and 49 years old with Graves disease.

This clonotype was seen repeatedly, ten times or more. The CDR3 DNA follows: TGTGCCAGCAGTTCCACCCAGACACAGTATAGCAATCAGCCCCAGCATTTT. The encoded protein is CASSSTQTQYSNQPQHF. V usage is TRBV28 and J usage is TRBJ1-5; D gene unclear. The CDR3 extends over 17 amino acids. Trimming took off 4 bases at V and 0 bases at J, with 16 bases between the two ends. The germline V gene encodes CDR1 MDHEN and CDR2 SYDVKM.

Notes on this clonotype: A much larger clone lies a single base off, so this may be a read error. The J gene is TRBJ2-5, the V gene TRBV28; D gene uncertain. CDR3 length: 15 amino acids. V shed 5 bases and J shed 3 bases, with 16 bases lying between them. The germline V gene encodes CDR1 MDHEN and CDR2 SYDVKM. CDR3 sequence (DNA): TGTGCCAGCAGTGAAATAACCCTTTCGGAAGAGACCCAGTACTTC. Translating gives CASSEITLSEETQYF.

This clonotype was counted ten times or more. The chain links TRBV7-8 to TRBJ2-7; a possible D gene is TRBD2 (5 bases). V shed 1 base and J shed 4 bases, with 5 bases lying between them. In germline, CDR1 is SGHVS, CDR2 FQNEAQ. CDR3 length: 12 residues. The CDR3 loop reads CASSLERYEQYF. CDR3 in DNA: TGTGCCAGCAGCTTAGAGCGGTACGAGCAGTACTTC.

In nucleotides, the CDR3 is TGCAGCGTTGAAGGTTCTGAGCGGAGCTCCTACAATGAGCAGTTCTTC. This encodes CSVEGSERSSYNEQFF. This chain links TRBV29-1 with TRBJ2-1; perhaps TRBD2 as D (5 bases). V lost 1 base, J lost 0 bases, and 13 bases lay in between. The length of the CDR3 is 16 residues. Per the germline V gene, CDR1 is SQVTM and CDR2 is ANQGSEA.

As regards this clonotype: A read error may be the cause here, since a much bigger clone is one base away. This chain links TRBV2 with TRBJ1-5, with D perhaps TRBD1 (5 bases). Germline-derived CDR1 and CDR2 are SNHLY and FYNNEI. Trimming shortened V by 5 bases and J by 6 bases, and 17 bases separated the two germline ends. CDR3 length: 15 residues. The CDR3 spells CASSSIKGRFQPQHF. Here the CDR3 DNA reads TGTGCCAGCAGTTCCATCAAGGGGCGTTTTCAGCCCCAGCATTTT.

This clonotype was observed at least ten times. The chain is built from TRBV12-3 or TRBV12-4 and TRBJ2-7; D gene uncertain. V lost 2 bases and J 0 bases, leaving 5 bases between the germline ends. There are 13 residues in the CDR3. CDR3 amino acids: CASSLFISYEQYF. As DNA, the CDR3 is TGTGCCAGCAGTTTATTCATCTCCTACGAGCAGTACTTC.

This sequence joins TRBV13 and TRBJ2-7; D is perhaps TRBD1 (6 bases). The CDR3 extends over 14 amino acids. Germline lookup yields CDR1 PRHDT and CDR2 FYEKMQ (reference sequence). Trimming pared 4 bases from V and 2 bases from J, leaving 12 bases between. CDR3 in DNA: TGTGCCAGCAGCTCGCAGGGGATCGCCTACGAGCAGTACTTC. As protein: CASSSQGIAYEQYF.

This clonotype was picked up many times. V usage is TRBV3-1 and J usage is TRBJ2-1; maybe TRBD1 (6 bases). Germline CDR1 reads LGHDT; CDR2 reads YNNKEL (reference sequence). V gave up 3 bases and J gave up 4 bases, with 16 bases separating them. The CDR3 length is 16 residues. The CDR3 DNA reads as TGTGCCAGCAGCCACCCGTTCCGGACAGCATACAATGAGCAGTTCTTC. It translates to CASSHPFRTAYNEQFF.

The chain combines TRBV6-1 with TRBJ1-2; D perhaps matches TRBD1 (6 bases). The germline CDR1 and CDR2 sequences are MNHNS and SASEGT. The CDR3 covers 12 residues. V was cut by 5 bases and J by 5 bases, with 9 bases left in between. This CDR3 is CASSNQGYGYTF. The CDR3 nucleotides are TGTGCCAGCAGTAACCAGGGGTATGGCTACACCTTC.

This clonotype was seen ten or more times. The V and J genes are TRBV4-1 and TRBJ2-5, with TRBD1 matching 7 bases. This CDR3 spans 14 amino acids. The germline CDR1 and CDR2 sequences are MGHRA and YSYEKL. The junction had 8 bases not matched to a gene; V was cut back by 3 bases and J by 7 bases. DNA for the CDR3: TGCGCCAGCAGCCACCGGGACAGAGAAGGGACCCAGTACTTC. Translation gives CASSHRDREGTQYF.

V is TRBV28 and J is TRBJ2-1, with 8 nucleotides matching TRBD1. The J segment lost 7 bases and the V segment lost 4 bases, leaving 6 bases of the junction unmatched. This CDR3 has 14 residues. Germline V gene data show CDR1 as MDHEN and CDR2 as SYDVKM. In DNA, the CDR3 is TGTGCCAGCAGTTCCCTGGACAGGGTAAATGAGCAGTTCTTC. It translates to CASSSLDRVNEQFF.

In its sample, this clonotype was seen a few times. The chain couples TRBV24-1 to TRBJ2-5; perhaps TRBD2 as D (6 bases). CDR3 size: 15 residues. CDR1 and CDR2 (germline): KGHDR, SFDVKD. V was trimmed by 4 bases and J by 0 bases, leaving 11 bases between them. DNA of the CDR3: TGTGCCACCAGTGAGGGGGGACTCTACCAAGAGACCCAGTACTTC. Its translation: CATSEGGLYQETQYF.

This chain uses TRBV20-1 with TRBJ2-6; D is unclear. The V end lost 6 bases, the J end lost 3 bases, and 12 bases lay between the germline ends. The CDR3 spans 14 residues. Looked up from germline, CDR1 is DFQATT and CDR2 is SNEGSKA (reference sequence). The CDR3 sequence is CSAPQGIGANVLTF. CDR3 coding DNA: TGCAGTGCCCCACAAGGCATTGGGGCCAACGTCCTGACTTTC.

The chain couples TRBV6-1 to TRBJ2-1, with TRBD1 as a possible D gene (6 bases). The length of the CDR3 is 15 residues. V was trimmed by 4 bases and J by 7 bases, leaving 17 bases between them. Germline lookup yields CDR1 MNHNS and CDR2 SASEGT. Here the CDR3 DNA reads TGTGCCAGCAGTGGGGGGCGCAGGGTTGTAAATGAGCAGTTCTTC. Amino acids: CASSGGRRVVNEQFF.

At least ten counts were recorded for this clonotype. This chain connects TRBV11-1 to TRBJ1-1; 7 positions agree with TRBD1. The CDR3 contains 15 residues. Trimming took 2 bases from V and 6 from J; bases not matched to a gene: 9. CDR1 and CDR2 (germline): SGHAT, FQDESV (reference sequence). The CDR3: CASSLPTGSGAEAFF. The CDR3 DNA follows: TGTGCCAGCAGCTTACCGACAGGGTCCGGGGCTGAAGCTTTCTTT.

This chain joins TRBV18 and TRBJ1-1; 7 bases are shared with TRBD1. Germline loops: CDR1 KGHSH, CDR2 LQKENI. After removal of 4 bases from V and 1 base from J, the junction contained 6 bases not matched to a gene. This CDR3 is 15 amino acids long. The CDR3 reads CASSQTTGSNTEAFF. As DNA, the CDR3 is TGTGCCAGCTCACAAACGACAGGGTCGAACACTGAAGCTTTCTTT.

This clonotype was seen many times. V and J are TRBV18 and TRBJ2-7, with TRBD1 matching over 9 bases. The CDR3 length is 14 residues. Germline V gene data show CDR1 as KGHSH and CDR2 as LQKENI. V was pared by 6 bases and J by 5 bases, with 8 bases of the junction left unmatched. Here the CDR3 reads CASSIRTGEDEQYF. The DNA of the CDR3 is TGTGCCAGCTCGATTAGGACAGGGGAGGACGAGCAGTACTTC.

This chain links TRBV5-6 with TRBJ1-1; 9 nucleotides match TRBD1. V lost 4 bases to trimming and J lost 6 bases; unmatched junction nucleotides: 13. CDR1 is SGHDT and CDR2 is YYEEEE in the germline V gene. The CDR3 is 16 residues long. The CDR3 spells CASSIRATGGKAEAFF. As DNA, the CDR3 is TGTGCCAGCAGCATCAGAGCGACAGGGGGTAAAGCTGAAGCTTTCTTT. Complete variable domain (other parts from reference TRBV5-6 and TRBJ1-1): DAGVTQSPTHLIKTRGQQVTLRCSPKSGHDTVSWYQQALGQGPQFIFQYYEEEERQRGNFPDRFSGHQFPNYSSELNVNALLLGDSALYLCASSIRATGGKAEAFFGQGTRLTVV.